The clone carrying this T cell receptor beta chain was detected a few times. A multiplex PCR was run with 60 Vbeta primers and 13 Jbeta primers. Sequencing was performed with immunoSEQ multiplex PCR; in TCRdb, only in-frame clones are kept and a portion is missing. This sample has more than 95,000 clones; roughly 68% occur once, and the top ten carry around 4%. The data originate from a study of cytomegalovirus exposure and HLA in healthy donors. Study in general: A preliminary data release comprised around 85 million unique TCRs obtained from HLA-typed donors.

Looked up from germline, CDR1 is SQVTM and CDR2 is ANQGSEA. Trimming shortened V by 3 bases and J by 3 bases, and 11 bases separated the two germline ends. This CDR3 comprises 13 residues. The origin of this receptor is a woman between 45 and 65 years old in good health and CMV-seropositive. The source material was PBMCs. The chain recombines TRBV29-1 with TRBJ1-2, with unresolved D. The CDR3 is CSVEGDKDYGYTF. The CDR3 bases are TGCAGCGTTGAGGGCGACAAGGACTATGGCTACACCTTC.